This entry lists 18 T cell receptor beta chains sequenced from one sample in a study of T cell responses to AZD1222 COVID-19 vaccine. Clones were read by immunoSEQ multiplex PCR, and TCRdb kept only the in-frame ones, dropping some. The table has around 130,000 clones, 88% seen once; the top ten hold about 6%. Sequencing used peripheral blood, obtained 28 days after the second AZD1222 dose. Source of these receptors: an adult who received the AZD1222 COVID-19 vaccine.

The V call is TRBV3-1 (or the pseudogene TRBV3-2), the J call TRBJ2-1, with 8 bases matching TRBD2. J was trimmed by 6 bases and V by 4 bases; bases with no gene match: 5. Germline CDR1 LGHDT, CDR2 YNNKEL (reference sequence). This CDR3 comprises 14 residues. CDR3 residues: CASSRPGLGNEQFF. Here the CDR3 DNA reads TGTGCCAGCAGCCGCCCGGGACTAGGCAATGAGCAGTTCTTC.

The chain couples TRBV3-1 (or the pseudogene TRBV3-2) to TRBJ2-2; TRBD2 is a possible D gene (5 bases). Between the trimmed V and J ends, which lost 4 bases and 4 bases, there was a span of 16 bases. The CDR3 runs 16 residues. Germline V CDR1 and CDR2: LGHDT, YNNKEL (reference sequence). DNA of the CDR3: TGTGCCAGCAGCCTGCAACCGAGGGATGGCACCGGGGAGCTGTTTTTT. This gives the protein CASSLQPRDGTGELFF.

The chain joins TRBV3-1 (or the pseudogene TRBV3-2) to TRBJ1-2, with a possible D match to TRBD1 (6 bases). The germline V gene encodes CDR1 LGHDT and CDR2 YNNKEL (reference sequence). V shed 4 bases and J shed 3 bases, with 9 bases lying between them. This CDR3 is built from 13 residues. The CDR3 nucleotides are TGTGCCAGCAGCCCCGGGACACACTATGGCTACACCTTC. Translated, it gives CASSPGTHYGYTF.

The chain has TRBV28 and TRBJ2-7; TRBD1 matches at 9 bases. The J segment lost 2 bases and the V segment lost 2 bases, leaving 7 bases of the junction unmatched. This CDR3 comprises 16 residues. The V gene's germline CDR1 is MDHEN and CDR2 SYDVKM. The CDR3 loop is CASSLRRDRATYEQYF. The CDR3 DNA reads TGTGCCAGCAGTTTACGCCGGGACAGGGCCACCTACGAGCAGTACTTC. Using reference TRBV28 and TRBJ2-7 for the parts outside the CDR3, the full variable domain is DVKVTQSSRYLVKRTGEKVFLECVQDMDHENMFWYRQDPGLGLRLIYFSYDVKMKEKGDIPEGYSVSREKKERFSLILESASTNQTSMYLCASSLRRDRATYEQYFGPGTRLTVT.

The rearrangement links TRBV5-6 to TRBJ1-2; TRBD1 agrees at 8 bases. Looked up from germline, CDR1 is SGHDT and CDR2 is YYEEEE. The V and J ends lost 5 bases and 3 bases, in that order; junction bases with no gene match: 15. The CDR3 loop spans 17 amino acids. CDR3 coding DNA: TGTGCCAGCAGTCCTTTGGACAGGGACATGCTAGACTATGGCTACACCTTC. This gives the protein CASSPLDRDMLDYGYTF.

This clone occurred a few times. This chain links TRBV5-6 with TRBJ2-1; TRBD1 aligns across 8 bases. In germline, CDR1 is SGHDT, CDR2 YYEEEE. Trimming cost V 4 bases and J 0 bases; bases outside gene matches: 6. CDR3 length equals 16 residues. The CDR3 nucleotides read TGTGCCAGCAGCCGGACAGGGTTGAGCTCCTACAATGAGCAGTTCTTC. Amino acid sequence: CASSRTGLSSYNEQFF.

The chain is built from TRBV19 and TRBJ1-2; TRBD1 matches at 10 bases. There are 14 residues in the CDR3. Germline V gene sequence: CDR1 LNHDA, CDR2 SQIVND (reference sequence). Germline trimming cut 4 bases from V and 6 bases from J; bases unmatched to any gene: 5. The CDR3 reads CASSTAGQGDGYTF. The CDR3 nucleotides are TGTGCCAGTAGTACCGCCGGACAGGGGGATGGCTACACCTTC.

The chain has TRBV18 and TRBJ1-1; 7 positions match TRBD1. This CDR3 contains 15 residues. The junction had 5 bases not matched to a gene; V was cut back by 2 bases and J by 2 bases. Looked up from germline, CDR1 is KGHSH and CDR2 is LQKENI. The chain's CDR3 is CASSPYRGGNTEAFF. CDR3 nucleotide sequence: TGTGCCAGCTCACCATACAGGGGCGGAAACACTGAAGCTTTCTTT.

This clone has only one observation. The chain has TRBV2 and TRBJ2-2; TRBD2 matches 9 bases. The CDR3 consists of 16 residues. V was clipped by 3 bases and J by 6 bases; unmatched bases: 8. The germline CDR1 and CDR2 sequences are SNHLY and FYNNEI. The CDR3 sequence is CASSEDRAGGPGELFF. The DNA for the CDR3 is TGTGCCAGCAGTGAGGACCGAGCGGGGGGACCCGGGGAGCTGTTTTTT.

V and J are TRBV27 and TRBJ1-2; a weak D match, TRBD1 (6 bases). CDR1 MNHEY and CDR2 SMNVEV come from the germline V gene (reference sequence). V gave up 0 bases and J gave up 8 bases, with 13 bases separating them. The CDR3 contains 14 residues. CDR3 amino acids: CASSLSGGRRGYTF. Written as DNA, the CDR3 is TGTGCCAGCAGTTTATCGGGGGGGCGTCGAGGCTACACCTTC.

The CDR3 sequence: CASRDRGTGTEAFF. In nucleotides, the CDR3 is TGTGCCAGCAGGGACAGGGGAACTGGCACTGAAGCTTTCTTT. The chain uses TRBV28 and TRBJ1-1; 9 nucleotides match TRBD1. Germline CDR1 and CDR2: MDHEN and SYDVKM. This CDR3 has 14 amino acids. Trimming at V came to 6 bases and at J to 4 bases, leaving 6 bases not matched to a gene.

The gene calls are TRBV11-2 and TRBJ2-7; possibly TRBD2 for D (7 bases). CDR3 length equals 16 residues. Trimming shortened V by 5 bases and J by 3 bases, and 20 bases separated the two germline ends. The germline V gene has CDR1 SGHAT and CDR2 FQNNGV. The CDR3 bases are TGTGCCAGCAGCCCTACCCTGAGGGGAGGGGGCTACGAGCAGTACTTC. It is translated as CASSPTLRGGGYEQYF.

The V and J genes are TRBV5-4 and TRBJ2-5; weak D call: TRBD2 (5 bases). Looked up from germline, CDR1 is SGHNT and CDR2 is YYREEE (reference sequence). The CDR3 spans 14 residues. Trimming cost V 9 bases and J 2 bases, with 17 bases left between them. The CDR3 DNA reads TGTGCCACGAGGGCCCCTGCGGCACAAGAGACCCAGTACTTC. Residues: CATRAPAAQETQYF.

This clone was seen a handful of times. The chain combines TRBV19 with TRBJ2-1; D is possibly TRBD1 (7 bases). V shed 7 bases and J shed 4 bases, with 14 bases lying between them. CDR3 size: 14 residues. Germline V gene data show CDR1 as LNHDA and CDR2 as SQIVND (reference sequence). In nucleotides, the CDR3 is TGTGCCAGTACCCAGGAGGGACAGTACAATGAGCAGTTCTTC. Protein: CASTQEGQYNEQFF.

This clone was seen a single time. This sequence joins TRBV28 and TRBJ2-5; the D is unclear. The CDR3 consists of 12 residues. Trimming stripped 4 bases from V and 5 bases from J, with 8 bases between. CDR1 and CDR2 from the germline V gene are MDHEN and SYDVKM. The CDR3 region is CASSYLGETQYF. For the CDR3, the DNA is TGTGCCAGCAGTTACCTAGGGGAGACCCAGTACTTC.

Only a few counts were recorded for this clone. The genes are TRBV7-9 and TRBJ1-1; D not resolved. Trimming removed 2 bases at V and 3 bases at J, with 13 bases between. The CDR3 sequence is 15 residues long. Germline loops: CDR1 SEHNR, CDR2 FQNEAQ (reference sequence). The CDR3 loop is CASSLRRMEDTEAFF. The CDR3 coding sequence is TGTGCCAGCAGCTTACGGAGAATGGAGGACACTGAAGCTTTCTTT.

There are a few counts of this clone. V usage is TRBV5-8 and J usage is TRBJ2-1, with 9 bases aligning to TRBD2. Germline V lookup: CDR1 SGHTS, CDR2 YDEGEE. The CDR3 is made up of 16 amino acids. Trimming at V came to 4 bases and at J to 5 bases, leaving 10 bases not matched to a gene. The CDR3: CASSGAPLAGDNEQFF. CDR3 DNA sequence: TGTGCCAGCAGCGGAGCCCCATTAGCGGGGGACAATGAGCAGTTCTTC.

The gene calls are TRBV7-2 and TRBJ2-3, with D possibly matching TRBD2 (5 bases). From germline, CDR1 is SGHTA and CDR2 FQGNSA. Trimming left V 5 bases short and J 0 bases short, with 12 bases between. CDR3 length: 15 amino acids. This CDR3 reads CASSPDYLSTDTQYF. The CDR3 DNA sequence: TGTGCCAGCAGCCCAGACTACCTTAGCACAGATACGCAGTATTTT.